This T cell receptor beta chain originates from a study of T cell responses to AZD1222 COVID-19 vaccine. Per germline, CDR1 LNHDA and CDR2 SQIVND (reference sequence). This CDR3 comprises 15 residues. Clones were sequenced by immunoSEQ multiplex PCR, and TCRdb holds only the in-frame ones, with some missing. The sample contains some 150,000 clones, around 90% of which appear only once. Remarks on this clone: One junction end does not reproduce the germline sequence, and a read error may be involved.

This TCR derives from an adult who received the AZD1222 COVID-19 vaccine. The J gene is TRBJ2-1, the V gene TRBV19; 8 positions match TRBD2. The material was peripheral blood, obtained 28 days after the second AZD1222 dose. CDR3 in DNA: TGTGCCAGTAGAATAGCGGGGAGCTCCTACAATGAGCAGTTCTTC. As protein: CASRIAGSSYNEQFF.